This T cell receptor beta chain is from a study of prognosis after radiotherapy for stage I lung cancer. Overall study: All of the enrolled patients had stage I non-small cell lung cancer, and they joined between 2018 and 2019.

The CDR3 runs to 13 residues. The V gene's germline CDR1 is LGHDT and CDR2 YNNKEL (reference sequence). Trimming cost V 2 bases and J 5 bases, with 9 bases left between them. This clonotype is classed as medium-sized. From genomic DNA, two-round multiplex PCR was used to amplify TCR beta CDR3. First-round PCR used primers specific to each TRBV and TRBJ gene. TCRdb ran MiXCR on the multiplex PCR reads and lists one entry per CDR3 protein. The table includes about 12,000 distinct CDR3 sequences, 50% to 65% detected once. The rearrangement links TRBV3-1 to TRBJ1-1, with no clear D. This sample comprised PBMCs, obtained before or after stereotactic body radiation therapy (not recorded which). This sequence originates from a donor over 45 with non-small cell lung cancer. Here the CDR3 DNA reads TGTGCCAGCAGCCAATTGTCTGGGACTGAAGCTTTCTTT. Translation: CASSQLSGTEAFF.